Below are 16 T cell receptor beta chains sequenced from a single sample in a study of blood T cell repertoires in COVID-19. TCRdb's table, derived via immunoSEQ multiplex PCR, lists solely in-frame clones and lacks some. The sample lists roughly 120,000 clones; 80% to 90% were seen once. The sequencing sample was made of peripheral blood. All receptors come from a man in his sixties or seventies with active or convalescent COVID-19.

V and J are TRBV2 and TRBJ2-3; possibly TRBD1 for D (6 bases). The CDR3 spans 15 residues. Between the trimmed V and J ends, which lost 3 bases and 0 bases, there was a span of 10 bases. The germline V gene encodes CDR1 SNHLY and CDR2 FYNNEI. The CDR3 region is CASSDRQASTDTQYF. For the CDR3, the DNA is TGTGCCAGCAGTGACAGACAGGCGAGCACAGATACGCAGTATTTT.

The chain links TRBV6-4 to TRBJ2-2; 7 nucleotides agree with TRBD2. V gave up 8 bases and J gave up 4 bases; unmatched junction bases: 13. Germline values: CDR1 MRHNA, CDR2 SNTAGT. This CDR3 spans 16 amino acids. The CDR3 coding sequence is TGTGCCAGCTCCAGCGCTCCGGGACTAAGCACCGGGGAGCTGTTTTTT. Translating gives CASSSAPGLSTGELFF.

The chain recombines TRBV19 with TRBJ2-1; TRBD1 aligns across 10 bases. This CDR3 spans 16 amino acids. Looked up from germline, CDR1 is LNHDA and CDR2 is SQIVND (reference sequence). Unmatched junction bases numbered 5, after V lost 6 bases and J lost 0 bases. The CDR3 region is CASRDRGRGSYNEQFF. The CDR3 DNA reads TGTGCCAGTAGAGACAGGGGGCGGGGCTCCTACAATGAGCAGTTCTTC.

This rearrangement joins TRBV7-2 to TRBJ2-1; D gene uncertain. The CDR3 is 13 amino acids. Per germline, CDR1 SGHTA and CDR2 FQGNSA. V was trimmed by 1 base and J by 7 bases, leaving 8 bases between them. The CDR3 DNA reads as TGTGCCAGCAGCTTAGTTGGGCAGAATGAGCAGTTCTTC. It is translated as CASSLVGQNEQFF.

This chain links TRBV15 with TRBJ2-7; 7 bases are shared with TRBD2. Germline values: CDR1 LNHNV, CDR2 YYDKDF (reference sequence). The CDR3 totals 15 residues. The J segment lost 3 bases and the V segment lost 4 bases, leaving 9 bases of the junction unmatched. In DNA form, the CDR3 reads TGTGCCACCAGCACACAAGGCGGGAGTATCTACGAGCAGTACTTC. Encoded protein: CATSTQGGSIYEQYF.

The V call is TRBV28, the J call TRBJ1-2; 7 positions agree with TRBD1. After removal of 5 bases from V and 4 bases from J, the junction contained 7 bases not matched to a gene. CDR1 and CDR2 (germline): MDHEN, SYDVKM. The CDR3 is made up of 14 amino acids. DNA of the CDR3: TGTGCCAGCAGTCCGGGACAGTCACGCTATGGCTACACCTTC. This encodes CASSPGQSRYGYTF.

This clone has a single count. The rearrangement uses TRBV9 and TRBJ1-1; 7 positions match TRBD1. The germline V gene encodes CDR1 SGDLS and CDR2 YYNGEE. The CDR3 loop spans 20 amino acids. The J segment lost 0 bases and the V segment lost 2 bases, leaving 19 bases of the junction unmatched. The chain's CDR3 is CASSVKGPGTVGDLNTEAFF. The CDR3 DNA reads TGTGCCAGCAGCGTCAAAGGACCTGGGACAGTGGGGGATCTGAACACTGAAGCTTTCTTT. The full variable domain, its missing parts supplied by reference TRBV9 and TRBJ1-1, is DSGVTQTPKHLITATGQRVTLRCSPRSGDLSVYWYQQSLDQGLQFLIQYYNGEERAKGNILERFSAQQFPDLHSELNLSSLELGDSALYFCASSVKGPGTVGDLNTEAFFGQGTRLTVV.

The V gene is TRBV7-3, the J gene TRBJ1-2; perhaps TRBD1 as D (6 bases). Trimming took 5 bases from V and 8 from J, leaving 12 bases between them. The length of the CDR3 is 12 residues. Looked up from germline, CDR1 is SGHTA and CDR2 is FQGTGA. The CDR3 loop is CASSEGVEGYTF. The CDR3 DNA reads TGTGCCAGCAGCGAGGGGGTAGAAGGCTACACCTTC.

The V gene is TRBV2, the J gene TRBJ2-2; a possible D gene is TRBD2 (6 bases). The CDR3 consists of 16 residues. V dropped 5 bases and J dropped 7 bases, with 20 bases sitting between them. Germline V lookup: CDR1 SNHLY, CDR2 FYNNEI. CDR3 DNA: TGTGCCAGCAGTCAGAATTGGGGGGACGGACGCGGGGAGCTGTTTTTT. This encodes CASSQNWGDGRGELFF.

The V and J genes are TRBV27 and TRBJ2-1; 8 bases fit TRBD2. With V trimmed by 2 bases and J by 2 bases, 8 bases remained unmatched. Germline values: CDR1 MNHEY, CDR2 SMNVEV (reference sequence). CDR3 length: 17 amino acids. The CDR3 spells CASSLRTERGPYNEQFF. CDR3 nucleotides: TGTGCCAGCAGTTTAAGAACAGAGCGGGGGCCCTACAATGAGCAGTTCTTC.

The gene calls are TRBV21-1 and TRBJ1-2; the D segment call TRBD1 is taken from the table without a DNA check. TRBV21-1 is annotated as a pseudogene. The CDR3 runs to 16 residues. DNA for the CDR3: TGTGCCAGCAGCTCAAATATCCAGGGAAACCCATATGGCTACACCTTC. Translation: CASSSNIQGNPYGYTF.

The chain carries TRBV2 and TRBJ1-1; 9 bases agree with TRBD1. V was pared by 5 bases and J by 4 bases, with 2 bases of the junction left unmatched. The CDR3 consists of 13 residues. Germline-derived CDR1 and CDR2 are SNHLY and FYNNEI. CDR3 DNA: TGTGCCAGCAGTCGACAGGGGGGCACTGAAGCTTTCTTT. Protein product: CASSRQGGTEAFF.

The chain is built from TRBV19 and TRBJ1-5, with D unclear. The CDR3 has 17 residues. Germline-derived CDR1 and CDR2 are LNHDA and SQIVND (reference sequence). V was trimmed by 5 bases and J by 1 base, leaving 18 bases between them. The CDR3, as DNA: TGTGCCAGTAGTTTCAGTGGTCTTACCGTAAGCAATCAGCCCCAGCATTTT. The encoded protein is CASSFSGLTVSNQPQHF.

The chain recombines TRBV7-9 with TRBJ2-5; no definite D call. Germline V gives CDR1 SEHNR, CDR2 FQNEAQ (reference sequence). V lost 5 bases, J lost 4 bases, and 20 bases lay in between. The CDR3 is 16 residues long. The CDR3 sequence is CASSLHPAGLRETQYF. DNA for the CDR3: TGTGCCAGCAGCCTTCACCCGGCAGGCTTAAGAGAGACCCAGTACTTC. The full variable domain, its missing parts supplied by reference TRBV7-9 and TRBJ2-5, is DTGVSQNPRHKITKRGQNVTFRCDPISEHNRLYWYRQTLGQGPEFLTYFQNEAQLEKSRLLSDRFSAERPKGSFSTLEIQRTEQGDSAMYLCASSLHPAGLRETQYFGPGTRLLVL.

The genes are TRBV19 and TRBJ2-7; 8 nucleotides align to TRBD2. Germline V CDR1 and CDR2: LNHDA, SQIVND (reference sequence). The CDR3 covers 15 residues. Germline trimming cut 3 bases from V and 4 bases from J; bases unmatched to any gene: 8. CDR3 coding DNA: TGTGCCAGTAGTATTGGTAGCGGGACGGGTTACGAGCAGTACTTC. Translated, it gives CASSIGSGTGYEQYF.

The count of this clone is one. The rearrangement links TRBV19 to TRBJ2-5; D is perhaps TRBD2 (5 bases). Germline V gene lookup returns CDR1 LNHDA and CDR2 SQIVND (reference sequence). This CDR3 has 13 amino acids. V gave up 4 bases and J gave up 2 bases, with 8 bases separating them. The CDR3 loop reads CASSNRGQETQYF. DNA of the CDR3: TGTGCCAGTAGTAACCGGGGTCAAGAGACCCAGTACTTC.